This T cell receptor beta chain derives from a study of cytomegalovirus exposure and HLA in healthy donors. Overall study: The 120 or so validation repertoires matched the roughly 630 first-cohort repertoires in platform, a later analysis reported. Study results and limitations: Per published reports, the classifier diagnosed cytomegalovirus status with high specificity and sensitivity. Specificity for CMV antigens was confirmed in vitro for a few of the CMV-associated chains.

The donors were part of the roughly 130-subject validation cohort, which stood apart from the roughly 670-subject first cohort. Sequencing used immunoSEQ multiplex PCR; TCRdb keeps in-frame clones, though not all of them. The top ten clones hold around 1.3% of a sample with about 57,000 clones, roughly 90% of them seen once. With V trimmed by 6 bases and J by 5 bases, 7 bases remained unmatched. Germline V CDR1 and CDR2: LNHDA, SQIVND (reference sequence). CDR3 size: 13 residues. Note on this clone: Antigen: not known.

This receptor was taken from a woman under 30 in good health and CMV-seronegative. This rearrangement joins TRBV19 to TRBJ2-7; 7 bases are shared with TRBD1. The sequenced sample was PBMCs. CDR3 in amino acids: CASRAGGGDEQYF. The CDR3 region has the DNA TGTGCCAGTAGGGCAGGGGGTGGCGACGAGCAGTACTTC.